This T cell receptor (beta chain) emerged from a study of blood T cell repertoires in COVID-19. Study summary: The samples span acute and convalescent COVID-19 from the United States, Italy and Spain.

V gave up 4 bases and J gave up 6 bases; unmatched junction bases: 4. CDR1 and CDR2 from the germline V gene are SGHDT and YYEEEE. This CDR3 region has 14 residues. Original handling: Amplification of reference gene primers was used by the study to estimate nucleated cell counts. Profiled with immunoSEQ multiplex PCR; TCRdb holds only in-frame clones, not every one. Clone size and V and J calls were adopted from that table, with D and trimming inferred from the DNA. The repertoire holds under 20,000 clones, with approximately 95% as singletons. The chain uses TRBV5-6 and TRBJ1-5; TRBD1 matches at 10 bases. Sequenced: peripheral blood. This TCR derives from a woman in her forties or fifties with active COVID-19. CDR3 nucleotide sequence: TGTGCCAGCAGCACGACAGGGGGCGGTCAGCCCCAGCATTTT. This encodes CASSTTGGGQPQHF. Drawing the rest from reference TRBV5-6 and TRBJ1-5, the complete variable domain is DAGVTQSPTHLIKTRGQQVTLRCSPKSGHDTVSWYQQALGQGPQFIFQYYEEEERQRGNFPDRFSGHQFPNYSSELNVNALLLGDSALYLCASSTTGGGQPQHFGDGTRLSIL.